This T cell receptor (beta chain) originates from a study of shared clonotypes between healthy human individuals (dated by TCRdb to 2018 to 2021). Describing the broader study: The cohort comprised a couple of women and a few men aged 18 to 49 years. Per donor, leukapheresis produced somewhere between about 0.8 and 9.5 billion PBMCs. For each donor, CD4 naive and CD4 memory were each run on three plates, CD8 naive on two plates, and CD8 memory on one plate. To estimate repertoire size and how much clonotype sharing occurs between individuals, the study deeply sequenced the blood TCR repertoires of 5 or 6 healthy adults. Different laboratories and diverse techniques were used to prepare libraries and sequence TCR repertoires, to increase sequencing depth and limit assay-specific biases.

Healthy HIV-negative adults with no recently reported acute infections or vaccinations were included as donors. Only Caucasian adults living in Nashville, Tennessee, USA were represented among the donors. CD4+ T cells were enriched by magnetic negative selection; naive cells were then positively selected on CD45RA, and the negative fraction formed the memory subset. Blood was obtained by leukapheresis, after which PBMCs were separated by Ficoll-Histopaque density gradient centrifugation and cryopreserved in liquid nitrogen vapor phase. Analytical flow cytometry was used to check the purity and quantity of every magnetically sorted T cell population. Genomic DNA was isolated from each sorted fraction and quantified by UV absorbance on a Nanodrop 2000c. TCR CDR3 regions were amplified from genomic DNA by multiplex PCR using the deep immunoSEQ assay. Genomic DNA extracted from each cell subset was distributed evenly over all wells of several immunoSEQ 96-well plates, and each plate served as one replicate. For sorted subsets, each replicate PCR was loaded with roughly 200 ng genomic DNA, equivalent to 25,000 to 35,000 T cell genomes. Purified libraries were quantified with a Qubit 3.0 fluorometer, sized on a Bioanalyzer 2100, and re-quantified with the KAPA Library Quantification kit. Every immunoSEQ 96-well plate was sequenced on a separate single-read 150-cycle Illumina NextSeq 550 flow cell. Under the source paper's analysis protocol: The immunoSEQ output contained only junctional sequences without quality scores, so filtering could not match that applied to full-length reads. To assign V/J genes and CDR3, sequences were annotated using PyIR, a Python wrapper for IgBLAST v1.9, with IMGT germline references. Reads were removed for weak V/J assignments (E-value above 1e-6), missing CDR3, stop codons, out-of-frame junctions, or ambiguous translated residues. V3J clonotypes were defined as sequences sharing an identical inferred V gene, J gene, and CDR3 amino acid sequence. Percentage overlap between repertoires was calculated by dividing the number of shared unique clonotypes by the size of the smaller repertoire. Three approaches were used to assess repertoire richness: RTK rarefaction, the Chao1 estimator, and Recon v2.1 estimates of unobserved clonotypes. OLGA was used to compute generation probabilities for all TCRbeta clonotypes that the gDNA method yielded from four donors. TCRdb mirrors the immuneACCESS table, restricted to in-frame sequences. Some clones are absent from its copies; in checked studies, under half trace to an unresolved V gene, and the reason for the others is unknown. The V and J calls and clone size were taken over from that table, and D and trimming were inferred from the DNA. The sample yields 2,500,000 or so clones; roughly 90% were counted once. The leading ten clones occupy 0.37% of the sample.

General findings and caveats noted by the study authors: Naive subsets generally had larger estimated clonotype richness than memory subsets. Sharing across a few donors was observed for roughly 5% of naive CD4, less than 4% of naive CD8, roughly 2.3% of memory CD4, and roughly 0.4% of memory CD8 clonotypes. Sampling was limited to blood, and TCR repertoires in tissue likely differ from TCR repertoires in blood. Even with the large sequencing depth, rarefaction of the sorted-subset datasets indicated that sequencing was incomplete. Clonotypes shared by all four sorted-subset donors showed higher generation probabilities than non-shared clonotypes. Based on pairwise subsampling, the degree of clonotype sharing among donors was expected to be affected by sequencing depth. Because the study included only a small number of donors, the genetic and exposure-history diversity represented was limited.

Remarks on this clone: This receptor's antigen is unknown. There are no base qualities to consult, and no much larger clone falls within one base.

The germline V gene (reference sequence) supplies CDR1 MNHEY and CDR2 SMNVEV. Between the V and J ends, shortened by 6 bases and 4 bases respectively, the junction contains 16 bases. The cysteine opens and the phenylalanine closes a CDR3 of 14 amino acids. Here the CDR3 DNA is all that survives: 42 bases in frame from base 1. Specimen: naive CD4+ T cells from PBMCs. The sample's cell subset or site label, in plain terms: CD45RA+ positively selected. The sequence is built from TRBV27 and TRBJ2-7; the D gene assignment is perhaps TRBD1 or TRBD2, with each matching 5 bases. This receptor was identified in a man aged 18 to 30 in good health. Some clones in this sample may be carry-over from other donors' samples. The nucleotides read TGTGCCAGCAGCTACCGGGACCTCGGTTACGAGCAGTACTTC. Its protein is CASSYRDLGYEQYF.